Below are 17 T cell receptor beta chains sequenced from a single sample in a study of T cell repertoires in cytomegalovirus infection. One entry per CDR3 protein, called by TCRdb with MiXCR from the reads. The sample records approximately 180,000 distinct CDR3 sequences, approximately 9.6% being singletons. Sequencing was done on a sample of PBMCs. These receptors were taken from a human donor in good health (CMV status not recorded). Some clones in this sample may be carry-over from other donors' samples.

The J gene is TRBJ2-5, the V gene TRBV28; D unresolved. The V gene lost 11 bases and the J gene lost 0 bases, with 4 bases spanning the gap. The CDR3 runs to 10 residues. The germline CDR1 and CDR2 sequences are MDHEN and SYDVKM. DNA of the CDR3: TGTGCCGACGACCAAGAGACCCAGTACTTC. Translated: CADDQETQYF.

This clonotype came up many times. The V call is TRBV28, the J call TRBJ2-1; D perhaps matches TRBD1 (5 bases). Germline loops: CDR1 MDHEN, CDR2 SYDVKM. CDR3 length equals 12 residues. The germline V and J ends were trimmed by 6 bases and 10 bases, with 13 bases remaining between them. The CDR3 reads CASRLPQGEQFF. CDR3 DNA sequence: TGTGCCAGCAGACTCCCTCAGGGAGAGCAGTTCTTC. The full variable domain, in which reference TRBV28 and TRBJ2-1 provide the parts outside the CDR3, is DVKVTQSSRYLVKRTGEKVFLECVQDMDHENMFWYRQDPGLGLRLIYFSYDVKMKEKGDIPEGYSVSREKKERFSLILESASTNQTSMYLCASRLPQGEQFFGPGTRLTVL.

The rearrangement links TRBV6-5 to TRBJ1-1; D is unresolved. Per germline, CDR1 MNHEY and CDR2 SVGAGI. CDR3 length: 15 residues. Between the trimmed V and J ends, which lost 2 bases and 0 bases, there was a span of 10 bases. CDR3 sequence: CASSYGQRMNTEAFF. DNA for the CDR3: TGTGCCAGCAGTTACGGGCAGCGTATGAACACTGAAGCTTTCTTT.

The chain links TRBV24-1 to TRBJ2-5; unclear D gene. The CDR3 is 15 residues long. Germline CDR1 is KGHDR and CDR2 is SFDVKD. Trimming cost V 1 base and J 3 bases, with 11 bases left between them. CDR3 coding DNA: TGTGCCACCAGTGATTTTAACAGTAACGAAGAGACCCAGTACTTC. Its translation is CATSDFNSNEETQYF.

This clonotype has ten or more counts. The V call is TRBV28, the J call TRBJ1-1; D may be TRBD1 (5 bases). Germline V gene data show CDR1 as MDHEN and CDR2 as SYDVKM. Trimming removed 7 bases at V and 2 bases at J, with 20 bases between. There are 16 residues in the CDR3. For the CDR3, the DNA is TGTGCCAGCATTCCCGCGGCAGGGCAGATAAACACTGAAGCTTTCTTT. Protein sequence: CASIPAAGQINTEAFF.

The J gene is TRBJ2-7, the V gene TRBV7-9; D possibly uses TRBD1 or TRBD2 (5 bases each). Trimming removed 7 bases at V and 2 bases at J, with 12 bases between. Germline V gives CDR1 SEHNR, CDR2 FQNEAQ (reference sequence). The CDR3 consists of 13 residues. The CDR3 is CASNPGPAYEQYF. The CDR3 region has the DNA TGTGCCAGCAACCCGGGACCGGCCTACGAGCAGTACTTC.

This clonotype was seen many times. The CDR3 protein is CASRRIGGPLDEQYF. In DNA, the CDR3 is TGTGCCAGCAGGCGGATCGGGGGGCCCTTGGACGAGCAGTACTTC. This chain uses TRBV28 with TRBJ2-7, with D possibly being TRBD2 (7 bases). Germline values: CDR1 MDHEN, CDR2 SYDVKM. V lost 6 bases, J lost 5 bases, and 20 bases lay in between. This CDR3 is 15 amino acids long.

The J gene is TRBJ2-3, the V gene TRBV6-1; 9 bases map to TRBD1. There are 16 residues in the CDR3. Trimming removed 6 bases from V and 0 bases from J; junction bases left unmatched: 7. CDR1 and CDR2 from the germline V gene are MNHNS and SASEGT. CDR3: CASRLQGAWSTDTQYF. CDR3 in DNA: TGTGCCAGCAGGTTACAGGGGGCCTGGAGCACAGATACGCAGTATTTT.

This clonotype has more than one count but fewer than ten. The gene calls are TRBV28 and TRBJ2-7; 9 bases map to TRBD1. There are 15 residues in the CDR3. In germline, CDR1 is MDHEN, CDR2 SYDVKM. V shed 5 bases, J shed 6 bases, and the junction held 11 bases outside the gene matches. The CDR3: CASSSIGTGIIEQYF. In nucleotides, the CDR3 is TGTGCCAGCAGTAGTATCGGGACAGGGATCATCGAGCAGTACTTC. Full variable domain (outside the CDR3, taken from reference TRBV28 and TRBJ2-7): DVKVTQSSRYLVKRTGEKVFLECVQDMDHENMFWYRQDPGLGLRLIYFSYDVKMKEKGDIPEGYSVSREKKERFSLILESASTNQTSMYLCASSSIGTGIIEQYFGPGTRLTVT.

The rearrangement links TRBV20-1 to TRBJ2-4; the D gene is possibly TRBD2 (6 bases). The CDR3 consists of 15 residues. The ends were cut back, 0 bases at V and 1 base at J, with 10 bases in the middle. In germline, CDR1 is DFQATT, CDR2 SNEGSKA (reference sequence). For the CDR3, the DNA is TGCAGTGCTAGAGATGGCGGGAAGGCCAAAAACATTCAGTACTTC. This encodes CSARDGGKAKNIQYF.

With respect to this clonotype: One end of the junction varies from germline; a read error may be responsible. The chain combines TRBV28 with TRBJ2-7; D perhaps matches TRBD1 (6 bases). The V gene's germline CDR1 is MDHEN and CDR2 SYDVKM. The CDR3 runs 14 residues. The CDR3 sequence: CAGSLGQSSYEQYF. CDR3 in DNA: TGTGCCGGCAGTTTAGGACAGAGCTCCTACGAGCAGTACTTC.

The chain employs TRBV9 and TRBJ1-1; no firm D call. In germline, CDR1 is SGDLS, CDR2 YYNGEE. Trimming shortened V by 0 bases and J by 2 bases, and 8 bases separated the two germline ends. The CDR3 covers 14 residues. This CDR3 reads CASSVEVGNTEAFF. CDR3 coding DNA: TGTGCCAGCAGCGTAGAGGTGGGAAACACTGAAGCTTTCTTT.

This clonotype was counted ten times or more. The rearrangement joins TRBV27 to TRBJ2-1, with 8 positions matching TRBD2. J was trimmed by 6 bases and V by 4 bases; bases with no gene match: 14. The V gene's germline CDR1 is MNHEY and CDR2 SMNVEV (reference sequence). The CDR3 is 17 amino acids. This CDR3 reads CASSSKIAGTRVNEQFF. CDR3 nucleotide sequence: TGTGCCAGCAGTTCAAAGATAGCGGGAACAAGGGTCAATGAGCAGTTCTTC.

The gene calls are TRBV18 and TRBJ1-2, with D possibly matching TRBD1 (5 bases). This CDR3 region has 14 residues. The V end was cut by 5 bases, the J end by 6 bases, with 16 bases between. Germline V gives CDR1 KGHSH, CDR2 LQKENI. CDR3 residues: CASSLGVKKDGYTF. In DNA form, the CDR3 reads TGTGCCAGCTCATTAGGGGTCAAAAAGGATGGCTACACCTTC.

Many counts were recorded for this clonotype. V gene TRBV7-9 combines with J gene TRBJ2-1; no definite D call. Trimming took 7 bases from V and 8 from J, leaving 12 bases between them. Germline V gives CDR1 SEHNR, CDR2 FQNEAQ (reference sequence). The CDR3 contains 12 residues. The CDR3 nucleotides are TGTGCCAGCACGGTCTGGTCCCATGAGCAGTTCTTC. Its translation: CASTVWSHEQFF.

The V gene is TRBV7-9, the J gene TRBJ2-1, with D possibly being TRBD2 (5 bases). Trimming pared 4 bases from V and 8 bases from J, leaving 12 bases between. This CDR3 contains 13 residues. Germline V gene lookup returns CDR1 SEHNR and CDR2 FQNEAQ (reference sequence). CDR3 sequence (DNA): TGTGCCAGCAGCTCTCGCTCACTAGATGAGCAGTTCTTC. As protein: CASSSRSLDEQFF.

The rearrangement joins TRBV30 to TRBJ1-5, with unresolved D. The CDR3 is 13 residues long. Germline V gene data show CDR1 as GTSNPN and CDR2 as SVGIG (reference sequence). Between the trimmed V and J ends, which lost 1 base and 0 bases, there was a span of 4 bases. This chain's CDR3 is CAWSAYSNQPQHF. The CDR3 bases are TGTGCCTGGAGTGCATATAGCAATCAGCCCCAGCATTTT.